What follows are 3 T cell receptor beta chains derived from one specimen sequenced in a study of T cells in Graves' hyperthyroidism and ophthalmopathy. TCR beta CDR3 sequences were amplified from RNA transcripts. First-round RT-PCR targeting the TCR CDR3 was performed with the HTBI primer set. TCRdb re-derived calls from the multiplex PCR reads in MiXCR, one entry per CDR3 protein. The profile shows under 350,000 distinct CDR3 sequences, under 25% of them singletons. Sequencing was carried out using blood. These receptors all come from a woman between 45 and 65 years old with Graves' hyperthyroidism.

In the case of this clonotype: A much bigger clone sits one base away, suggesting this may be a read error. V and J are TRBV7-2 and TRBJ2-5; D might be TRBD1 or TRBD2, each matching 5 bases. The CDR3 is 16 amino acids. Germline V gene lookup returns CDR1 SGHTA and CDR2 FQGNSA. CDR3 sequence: CASGLGLREREETQYF. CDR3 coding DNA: TGTGCCAGCGGCTTAGGGCTCAGGGAGAGAGAAGAGACCCAGTACTTC.

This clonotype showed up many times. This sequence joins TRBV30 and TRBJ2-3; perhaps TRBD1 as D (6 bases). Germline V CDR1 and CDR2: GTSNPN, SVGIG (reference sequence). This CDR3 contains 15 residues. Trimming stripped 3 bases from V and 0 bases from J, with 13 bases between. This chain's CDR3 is CAWRRGFSSTDTQYF. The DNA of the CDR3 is TGTGCCTGGAGAAGGGGGTTTTCTAGCACAGATACGCAGTATTTT.

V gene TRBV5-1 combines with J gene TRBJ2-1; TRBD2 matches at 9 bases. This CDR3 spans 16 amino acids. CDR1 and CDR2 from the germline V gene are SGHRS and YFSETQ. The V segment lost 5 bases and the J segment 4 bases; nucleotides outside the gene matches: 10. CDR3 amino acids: CASRREGSGTYNEQFF. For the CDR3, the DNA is TGCGCCAGCAGGCGGGAGGGGAGCGGGACTTACAATGAGCAGTTCTTC.